This TCR beta chain was identified during a study of blood T cells in healthy people across ages (dated by TCRdb to the mid-2010s). About the full investigation: In model experiments, template switching captured roughly one uniquely barcoded TCR beta cDNA molecule for every two T cells. To track age-related changes in TCR beta repertoire diversity, the study relied on deep sequencing normalized with unique cDNA molecular identifiers. The donors were split into four age groups: young (average about 15 years), middle-aged (roughly 39), aged (roughly 65) and long-lived (under 85). For two donors (one aged 18 to 29 and one aged 80 or older), the study analyzed two additional independent replicas of 1 million unique cDNA reads from the same blood draw.

Cut back by 7 bases and 0 bases, the V and J ends lie 10 bases apart. CDR1 and CDR2 are drawn from the germline V gene (reference sequence): LNHDA, SQIVND. The CDR3, cysteine through phenylalanine, is 13 amino acids long. Only the CDR3 DNA is retained, 39 bases long and in frame from the first base. Study-wide findings and limitations: A strong correlation was found between observed TCR beta diversity and the percentage of naive T cells measured by flow cytometry. Observed TCR beta diversity per million T cells fell roughly linearly with age, and a significant reduction was already apparent by age roughly 40. Donor CMV infection status was unknown, potentially confounding age-related changes in expanded clonotypes. Compared with the aged group, more naive CD4+ T cells, fewer expanded clones and increased TCR diversity were shown by the long-lived group, suggesting age selection. Bulk unsorted PBMC profiling prevented conclusive comparison of naive and antigen-experienced compartments. Estimates of total diversity based on one million sequenced T cells were considered lower bounds and underestimates.

This clonotype appeared a few times. Its cognate antigen has yet to be identified. There are no base qualities to consult, and no much larger clone falls within one base. Systemically healthy Caucasian individuals from Russia, 35 to 50 in total and aged about 6 to 95 years, were included as donors. Around 9.7 milliliters of peripheral blood were collected from each donor into EDTA-treated Vacutainer tubes. Ficoll-Paque density-gradient centrifugation was used to isolate PBMCs, with at least 7 million per sample. Trizol reagent was used to extract total RNA from PBMCs, with at least 6 micrograms per sample. For every donor, an aliquot of PBMCs went through flow cytometry to measure the percentages of naive CD45RAhigh/CD27high T cells. The library was generated by 5' RACE. Instrument used: Illumina HiSeq 2500. A second PCR of about 7 to 12 cycles was run with a J-beta primer mix and a sample-barcoded 5' primer. A unique molecular identifier was introduced onto each TCR beta cDNA molecule by a template-switch 5' adaptor carrying 12 random nucleotides. At least 2.5 million CDR3-containing paired-end reads were obtained from each sample. First-strand cDNA synthesis was performed from all RNA using the Mint cDNA synthesis kit, with priming by a TRBC-specific oligonucleotide. Following uracil-DNA glycosylase treatment, all cDNA underwent a first 18-cycle PCR with the universal primers M1SS and BC2_uni_R. Per the source publication's procedure: Each sample was normalized by randomly selecting 1 million high-quality reads, each carrying a distinct molecular identifier. Reads with shared molecular identifiers were discarded instead of being binned into consensus sequences. CDR3 identification, clonotype clustering and error correction used MiTCR with a Q25 quality threshold and the strictest error-elimination algorithm. A nonparametric unseen species model with Euler transformation was used to estimate lower-bound total TCR beta diversity. TCRdb reanalyzed the raw reads on its own, using fastp at Q25 for trimming and MiXCR for clone calling, and kept in-frame beta chains. Rows with a matching CDR3 protein are joined into one entry that keeps the most common DNA and genes. These V and J calls derive from TCRdb rather than the authors' analysis. Recorded for this sample are some 760,000 distinct CDR3 sequences; about 25% of them occurred a single time. The top ten hold 9.4% of the sample.

This same sample was also part of a study on T cells of mothers and their children. The second study's paper adds: Nine systemically healthy Caucasian individuals, comprising three mothers and their six children, were included as donors. cDNA synthesis consumed the entire amount of extracted RNA, loaded at approximately 1.6 ug RNA in each 15 ul reaction. Sample barcodes and 2-4 random nucleotides were added via the M1S primer in the second PCR. Each mother yielded over 9.5 million TCR beta CDR3 reads and each child a few million reads. In both related and unrelated pairs, thymic selection shapes the output of TCR recombination in a similar way, with inherited differences having only a minor effect. Related mother-child pairs always showed normalized repertoire overlap that was slightly higher than in unrelated mother-child pairs, though the difference was never significant. No persistent microchimeric T cell clones were found, with a detection sensitivity of approximately 100 clones per million clonotypes. The study used deep NGS to compare TCR beta repertoires of mothers and children, seeking features distinguishing related mother-child pairs from unrelated individuals. Mothers averaged roughly 40 +/- 4 years of age and children averaged 11 +/- 4 years. After adapter ligation with NEBNext reagents, the libraries were sequenced on Illumina HiSeq 2000 with 100+100 nt paired-end reads. To prevent cross-contamination, the mother and child libraries were prepared one month apart and sequenced in separate runs. For each donor, between about 500,000 and 2,000,000 distinct TCR beta clonotypes were identified. Naive TCR beta clonotypes were estimated from low-frequency clonotypes matched to each donor's FACS-determined naive share, without sorting.

The origin of this receptor is a boy aged 5-17 years in good health. Source material: blood. The rearranged segments are TRBV19 and TRBJ2-7; too little of a D gene remains to name it. The bases are TGTGCCAGTAAATTTACGGACTCCTACGAGCAGTACTTC. Its coded protein is CASKFTDSYEQYF.